This entry lists 19 T cell receptor beta chains sequenced from one sample in a study of OX40 agonist ivuxolimab in advanced cancers. TCRdb's table, derived via immunoSEQ multiplex PCR, lists solely in-frame clones and lacks some. The sample yields 20,000 to 25,000 clones, 70% to 90% seen once. Sequencing used CD4+ or CD8+ T cells sorted from blood, obtained in a trial of the OX40 agonist ivuxolimab. The source of these receptors is an adult with an advanced solid tumor such as melanoma, head and neck, liver or kidney cancer.

The chain is built from TRBV14 and TRBJ2-5, with 10 positions matching TRBD2. The J call may be wrong; the DNA end is better matched by TRBJ2-7. The CDR3 sequence is 20 residues long. CDR1 SGHDN and CDR2 FVKESK come from the germline V gene. CDR3 DNA: TGTGCCAGCAGCCAAGTTACCCCGGCTAGCGGGAGAAAAATTAGCTACGAGCAGTACTTC. This gives the protein CASSQVTPASGRKISYEQYF.

The rearrangement joins TRBV10-1 to TRBJ2-3; no clear D. CDR3 length: 13 amino acids. With 0 bases removed from V and 2 bases from J, the gap between germline ends came to 3 bases. Germline V gene sequence: CDR1 WNHNN, CDR2 SYGVQD (reference sequence). CDR3 residues: CASSESSTDTQYF. DNA for the CDR3: TGCGCCAGCAGTGAGTCGTCCACAGATACGCAGTATTTT.

This chain joins TRBV2 and TRBJ2-7; TRBD1 might be the D (6 bases). This CDR3 contains 14 residues. Germline CDR1 reads SNHLY; CDR2 reads FYNNEI. The germline V and J ends were trimmed by 6 bases and 3 bases, with 15 bases remaining between them. The CDR3 DNA sequence: TGTGCCAGCAGCGTAACGGACAGAGACTACGAGCAGTACTTC. Its translation: CASSVTDRDYEQYF.

The chain links TRBV7-8 to TRBJ2-7; weak D call: TRBD2 (5 bases). The CDR3 has 14 residues. The germline V gene has CDR1 SGHVS and CDR2 FQNEAQ. V was clipped by 0 bases and J by 0 bases, with 6 bases between them. The CDR3 DNA follows: TGTGCCAGCAGCTTAGCAGGGAGCTCCTACGAGCAGTACTTC. Translating gives CASSLAGSSYEQYF.

The chain couples TRBV12-5 to TRBJ2-1; 13 positions agree with TRBD2. Germline trimming cut 0 bases from V and 5 bases from J; bases unmatched to any gene: 4. Germline CDR1 reads LGHNT; CDR2 reads FRNRAP. There are 17 residues in the CDR3. The CDR3 sequence is CASGLVLLAGGDNEQFF. The CDR3 DNA follows: TGTGCTAGTGGTTTGGTTCTACTAGCGGGAGGGGACAATGAGCAGTTCTTC.

The sample holds one count of this clone. The gene calls are TRBV11-2 and TRBJ1-2, with TRBD1 identical over 8 bases. The CDR3 has 13 amino acids. Germline loops: CDR1 SGHAT, CDR2 FQNNGV. The junction had 5 bases not matched to a gene; V was cut back by 5 bases and J by 6 bases. The CDR3 region is CASSLTGGNGYTF. The CDR3 region has the DNA TGTGCCAGCAGCCTTACAGGGGGAAATGGCTACACCTTC.

This rearrangement joins TRBV4-1 to TRBJ1-5, with D maybe TRBD1 (5 bases). Germline CDR1 reads MGHRA; CDR2 reads YSYEKL. The CDR3 sequence is 16 residues long. Trimming took off 0 bases at V and 6 bases at J, with 15 bases between the two ends. The CDR3 sequence is CASSQDPIRVSQPQHF. CDR3 DNA: TGCGCCAGCAGCCAAGATCCCATCAGGGTAAGTCAGCCCCAGCATTTT.

The J gene is TRBJ2-7, the V gene TRBV7-9; 9 bases agree with TRBD1. CDR1 and CDR2 from the germline V gene are SEHNR and FQNEAQ (reference sequence). This CDR3 spans 16 amino acids. Trimming at V came to 1 base and at J to 5 bases, leaving 9 bases not matched to a gene. CDR3 region: CASSLVFPGQGHEQYF. DNA of the CDR3: TGTGCCAGCAGCTTAGTGTTTCCGGGACAGGGTCACGAGCAGTACTTC.

The chain has TRBV6-4 and TRBJ2-1; 10 bases line up with TRBD2. There are 17 residues in the CDR3. CDR1 is MRHNA, CDR2 SNTAGT, per germline. V was clipped by 3 bases and J by 4 bases; unmatched bases: 9. In DNA form, the CDR3 reads TGTGCCAGCAGTGAAACCCATAGCGGGAGGTCATACAATGAGCAGTTCTTC. This translates into CASSETHSGRSYNEQFF.

The chain couples TRBV4-1 to TRBJ2-5; no definite D call. The end of the DNA aligns better with TRBJ2-7, so the J call may be wrong. The germline V gene encodes CDR1 MGHRA and CDR2 YSYEKL. CDR3 length: 13 residues. CDR3 in DNA: TGCGCCAGCAGCCAAGATATAGGGTACGAGCAGTACTTC. Translating gives CASSQDIGYEQYF.

The chain is built from TRBV29-1 and TRBJ2-7; the D gene is possibly TRBD2 (6 bases). Germline V lookup: CDR1 SQVTM, CDR2 ANQGSEA. The length of the CDR3 is 18 residues. Deletions cut 7 bases from V and 2 bases from J, with 30 bases between. CDR3 amino acids: CSARGLLSSGTPPYEQYF. In nucleotides, the CDR3 is TGCAGCGCTAGGGGCCTTTTAAGTTCCGGGACTCCTCCCTACGAGCAGTACTTC.

The CDR3 DNA is TGTGCCAGCAGCTTGAACACTGAAGCTTTCTTT. It codes for CASSLNTEAFF. This chain connects TRBV5-6 to TRBJ1-1; D uncertain. The germline CDR1 and CDR2 sequences are SGHDT and YYEEEE. The germline V and J ends were trimmed by 1 base and 2 bases, with 0 bases remaining between them. The CDR3 sequence is 11 residues long. Looking up the rest from reference TRBV5-6 and TRBJ1-1 gives the full variable domain: DAGVTQSPTHLIKTRGQQVTLRCSPKSGHDTVSWYQQALGQGPQFIFQYYEEEERQRGNFPDRFSGHQFPNYSSELNVNALLLGDSALYLCASSLNTEAFFGQGTRLTVV.

V gene TRBV25-1 combines with J gene TRBJ1-2; no reliable D call. Trimming took off 3 bases at V and 6 bases at J, with 14 bases between the two ends. Germline V gene data show CDR1 as MGHDK and CDR2 as SYGVNS. The CDR3 runs 14 residues. The CDR3 protein is CASSDWVERNGYTF. In nucleotides, the CDR3 is TGTGCCAGCAGTGATTGGGTGGAACGGAATGGCTACACCTTC.

V gene TRBV5-6 combines with J gene TRBJ2-2, with 8 bases identical to TRBD2. Germline CDR1 and CDR2: SGHDT and YYEEEE. The junction had 2 bases not matched to a gene; V was cut back by 0 bases and J by 4 bases. The CDR3 is 15 amino acids. Here the CDR3 reads CASSLDGRGTGELFF. CDR3 DNA: TGTGCCAGCAGCTTGGACGGGAGGGGCACCGGGGAGCTGTTTTTT.

The chain combines TRBV19 with TRBJ2-7; D perhaps matches TRBD1 (5 bases). In germline, CDR1 is LNHDA, CDR2 SQIVND (reference sequence). CDR3 size: 16 residues. The V end lost 5 bases, the J end lost 0 bases, and 17 bases lay between the germline ends. The CDR3 bases are TGTGCCAGTAGTCTGTTTTCAGGGATAACCTCCTACGAGCAGTACTTC. Amino acids: CASSLFSGITSYEQYF.

This chain joins TRBV5-8 and TRBJ1-4, with a possible D match to TRBD1 (5 bases). The ends were cut back, 4 bases at V and 9 bases at J, with 16 bases in the middle. The V gene's germline CDR1 is SGHTS and CDR2 YDEGEE. The CDR3 loop spans 14 amino acids. CDR3 nucleotide sequence: TGTGCCAGCAGCGGACCGGGGCCCTCGCAAAAACTGTTTTTT. It is translated as CASSGPGPSQKLFF. The complete variable domain, with remaining parts taken from reference TRBV5-8 and TRBJ1-4, reads EAGVTQSPTHLIKTRGQQATLRCSPISGHTSVYWYQQALGLGLQFLLWYDEGEERNRGNFPPRFSGRQFPNYSSELNVNALELEDSALYLCASSGPGPSQKLFFGSGTQLSVL.

This chain connects TRBV10-3 to TRBJ2-1, with D tentatively TRBD2 (6 bases). The V gene's germline CDR1 is ENHRY and CDR2 SYGVKD. The CDR3 spans 16 residues. V was cut by 10 bases and J by 3 bases, with 22 bases left in between. CDR3 amino acids: CATYTTSGRYYNEQFF. The CDR3 nucleotides read TGTGCCACCTACACAACTTCCGGGAGATACTACAATGAGCAGTTCTTC.

The chain links TRBV7-9 to TRBJ2-7; TRBD1 matches at 8 bases. CDR3 length: 16 amino acids. V was clipped by 4 bases and J by 2 bases; unmatched bases: 10. The germline CDR1 and CDR2 sequences are SEHNR and FQNEAQ (reference sequence). CDR3 coding DNA: TGTGCCAGCAGCTCGAACAGGGGGGTCGGCGCCTACGAGCAGTACTTC. It yields the protein CASSSNRGVGAYEQYF.

The chain recombines TRBV15 with TRBJ2-1; 7 bases are a match to TRBD2. Per germline, CDR1 LNHNV and CDR2 YYDKDF (reference sequence). With V trimmed by 0 bases and J by 8 bases, 10 bases remained unmatched. CDR3 length: 16 residues. CDR3 in amino acids: CATSRDLAGAYDEQFF. In DNA, the CDR3 is TGTGCCACCAGCAGAGATCTGGCGGGAGCGTATGATGAGCAGTTCTTC.